This TCR beta chain is drawn from a study of breast tumors, draining lymph nodes, adjacent tissues. Study-level findings and limits: Tumor T cell lymph node origin was a supported hypothesis, not proven. Tumor and nontumor repertoires were significantly more similar in luminal-like than in basal-like breast cancer. Tumor repertoires ranked between lymph nodes and nontumor tissue in diversity, with V and J gene preferences. Data fit most tumor T cells coming from lymph node, expanding in tumor.

Axillary draining lymph nodes of breast cancer patients supplied the node samples. The table lists this clonotype with many counts. The antigen is not known. TCRdb re-called the multiplex PCR reads through MiXCR, storing one row per CDR3 protein. The repertoire has 100,000 to 150,000 distinct CDR3 sequences, nearly 20% of them found once; the top ten carry approximately 3.5%. This CDR3 spans 15 amino acids. Looked up from germline, CDR1 is SGHRS and CDR2 is YFSETQ. V lost 0 bases and J lost 4; bases outside the gene matches: 3. The TCR sequence derives from a female donor with breast cancer. Some clones in this sample may be carry-over from other donors' samples. Sequencing used axillary lymph node tissue. This chain links TRBV5-1 with TRBJ2-1; TRBD1 aligns across 8 bases. CDR3 coding DNA: TGCGCCAGCAGCTTGGTGACAGGGGCATACAATGAGCAGTTCTTC. Its protein product is CASSLVTGAYNEQFF.